Presented here are 20 T cell receptor beta chains from one specimen sequenced in a study of cytomegalovirus exposure and HLA in healthy donors. Amplification used 60 Vbeta primers and 13 Jbeta primers. The assay was immunoSEQ multiplex PCR, and TCRdb's table has in-frame clones only and misses some. The sample holds 45,000 to 60,000 clones, around 70% seen once. Sequenced sample: PBMCs. The receptor set was obtained from a woman aged 50 to 65 in good health and CMV-seronegative.

The chain combines TRBV27 with TRBJ2-7; no firm D call. The CDR3 consists of 17 residues. V was pared by 5 bases and J by 2 bases, with 22 bases between. The germline V gene encodes CDR1 MNHEY and CDR2 SMNVEV (reference sequence). CDR3 loop: CASSLFLRRGSPYEQYF. CDR3 in DNA: TGTGCCAGCAGTCTCTTCCTGAGGCGAGGAAGCCCCTACGAGCAGTACTTC.

The chain employs TRBV9 and TRBJ1-5; no definite D call. V was clipped by 3 bases and J by 2 bases, with 15 bases between them. The CDR3 is 16 residues long. The germline V gene encodes CDR1 SGDLS and CDR2 YYNGEE. The CDR3 is CASSEGASAGNQPQHF. In DNA, the CDR3 is TGTGCCAGCAGCGAAGGCGCTTCTGCGGGCAATCAGCCCCAGCATTTT.

V is TRBV28 and J is TRBJ1-2; 8 positions match TRBD1. Looked up from germline, CDR1 is MDHEN and CDR2 is SYDVKM. V shed 10 bases, J shed 5 bases, and the junction held 12 bases outside the gene matches. The CDR3 is 14 amino acids. CDR3 region: CATLEGQALYGYTF. The DNA of the CDR3 is TGTGCCACCCTAGAGGGACAGGCCCTTTATGGCTACACCTTC.

This chain links TRBV5-1 with TRBJ2-5; a weak D match, TRBD1 (5 bases). Germline CDR1 reads SGHRS; CDR2 reads YFSETQ. The ends were cut back, 6 bases at V and 2 bases at J, with 23 bases in the middle. CDR3 length equals 17 residues. The chain's CDR3 is CASTPKGQVGRQETQYF. CDR3 sequence (DNA): TGCGCCAGCACTCCCAAGGGGCAGGTGGGGCGTCAAGAGACCCAGTACTTC. The whole variable domain, remainder taken from reference TRBV5-1 and TRBJ2-5, is KAGVTQTPRYLIKTRGQQVTLSCSPISGHRSVSWYQQTPGQGLQFLFEYFSETQRNKGNFPGRFSGRQFSNSRSEMNVSTLELGDSALYLCASTPKGQVGRQETQYFGPGTRLLVL.

The V call is TRBV2, the J call TRBJ2-2, with a possible D match to TRBD2 (6 bases). CDR3 size: 15 residues. Germline CDR1 and CDR2: SNHLY and FYNNEI. Deletions cut 7 bases from V and 0 bases from J, with 12 bases between. CDR3 loop: CASNRASANTGELFF. The CDR3 DNA is TGTGCCAGCAATAGGGCTAGCGCGAACACCGGGGAGCTGTTTTTT.

This chain connects TRBV28 to TRBJ2-7; D not resolved. Trimming left V 7 bases short and J 3 bases short, with 13 bases between. The CDR3 extends over 13 amino acids. Germline V gene sequence: CDR1 MDHEN, CDR2 SYDVKM. The CDR3 sequence: CASTRELNYEQYF. CDR3 sequence (DNA): TGTGCCAGCACCCGAGAGTTAAACTACGAGCAGTACTTC.

This sequence joins TRBV10-3 and TRBJ2-5, with a weak D call TRBD1 (5 bases). The V and J ends lost 0 bases and 2 bases respectively, with 10 bases between them. The CDR3 is 15 amino acids. CDR1 is ENHRY and CDR2 is SYGVKD in the germline V gene. DNA for the CDR3: TGTGCCATCAGTGAGTCGATAACAGGTCAAGAGACCCAGTACTTC. Its protein is CAISESITGQETQYF.

V is TRBV7-6 and J is TRBJ2-2; weak D call: TRBD2 (7 bases). Trimming stripped 5 bases from V and 4 bases from J, with 17 bases between. CDR1 and CDR2 (germline): SGHVS, FNYEAQ. The CDR3 sequence is 16 residues long. CDR3 sequence: CASSARGGGVTGELFF. The CDR3 DNA sequence: TGTGCCAGCAGCGCAAGGGGAGGGGGAGTCACCGGGGAGCTGTTTTTT. The whole variable domain, filled in from reference TRBV7-6 and TRBJ2-2, reads GAGVSQSPRYKVTKRGQDVALRCDPISGHVSLYWYRQALGQGPEFLTYFNYEAQQDKSGLPNDRFSAERPEGSISTLTIQRTEQRDSAMYRCASSARGGGVTGELFFGEGSRLTVL.

The chain joins TRBV27 to TRBJ2-5; 14 bases agree with TRBD2. The junction had 7 bases not matched to a gene; V was cut back by 5 bases and J by 2 bases. Germline CDR1 is MNHEY and CDR2 is SMNVEV (reference sequence). This CDR3 spans 17 amino acids. The CDR3: CASSPWTSGRLQETQYF. The CDR3 DNA is TGTGCCAGCAGTCCATGGACTAGCGGGAGGTTACAAGAGACCCAGTACTTC.

The rearrangement links TRBV6-1 to TRBJ2-7; 8 positions agree with TRBD2. Germline CDR1 is MNHNS and CDR2 is SASEGT. The trim removed 8 bases at V and 3 bases at J, leaving 9 bases unmatched. The CDR3 is made up of 14 amino acids. For the CDR3, the DNA is TGTGCCAGCGGACGTAGCGGGGAATACTACGAGCAGTACTTC. It specifies CASGRSGEYYEQYF.

This clone was seen more than once but under ten times. The sample has other DNA sequences that encode this CDR3 too. The chain links TRBV28 to TRBJ1-6, with D possibly being TRBD1 (6 bases). With 6 bases removed from V and 3 bases from J, the gap between germline ends came to 9 bases. In germline, CDR1 is MDHEN, CDR2 SYDVKM. The CDR3 extends over 14 amino acids. As DNA, the CDR3 is TGTGCCAGCAGCCGGACAGACTATAATTCACCCCTCCACTTT. Translated, it gives CASSRTDYNSPLHF.

The chain recombines TRBV7-9 with TRBJ1-2; 7 bases map to TRBD1. The CDR3 has 12 residues. V shed 5 bases and J 8 bases; nucleotides not matched to a gene: 5. Germline V lookup: CDR1 SEHNR, CDR2 FQNEAQ (reference sequence). In DNA, the CDR3 is TGTGCCAGCAGCCTGGACAGGCAGGGCTACACCTTC. This sequence encodes CASSLDRQGYTF.

The chain recombines TRBV5-1 with TRBJ2-5, with TRBD2 matching 8 bases. The CDR3 contains 13 residues. V shed 4 bases, J shed 5 bases, and the junction held 4 bases outside the gene matches. From germline, CDR1 is SGHRS and CDR2 YFSETQ. The CDR3 loop is CASSPGLAETQYF. The DNA for the CDR3 is TGCGCCAGCAGCCCTGGACTAGCTGAGACCCAGTACTTC.

The V call is TRBV2, the J call TRBJ2-1; 12 bases match TRBD2. The CDR3 extends over 16 amino acids. Looked up from germline, CDR1 is SNHLY and CDR2 is FYNNEI. V lost 2 bases and J lost 10; bases outside the gene matches: 9. In nucleotides, the CDR3 is TGTGCCAGCAGTGAAAGGGGGGGACTAGCGGGCGCCGAGCAGTTCTTC. This codes for CASSERGGLAGAEQFF.

V gene TRBV28 combines with J gene TRBJ1-5, with a weak D call TRBD1 (5 bases). V lost 3 bases and J lost 6, with 15 bases in between. This CDR3 region has 15 residues. From germline, CDR1 is MDHEN and CDR2 SYDVKM. In DNA, the CDR3 is TGTGCCAGCAGTTTGATTTCCCAGGGTATTCAGCCCCAGCATTTT. It specifies CASSLISQGIQPQHF.

The J gene is TRBJ1-3, the V gene TRBV6-6; D unresolved. V was pared by 8 bases and J by 3 bases, with 2 bases between. Germline values: CDR1 MNHNY, CDR2 SVGAGI (reference sequence). CDR3 length: 10 amino acids. CDR3 sequence (DNA): TGTGCCAGCCTTGGAAACACCATATATTTT. It yields the protein CASLGNTIYF.

The chain has TRBV5-1 and TRBJ2-5; maybe TRBD2 (6 bases). CDR1 and CDR2 (germline): SGHRS, YFSETQ. The germline V and J ends were trimmed by 6 bases and 0 bases, with 18 bases remaining between them. CDR3 length: 16 amino acids. CDR3 DNA: TGCGCCAGCACCCCTGGAGGGACCGGGTACCAAGAGACCCAGTACTTC. Protein sequence: CASTPGGTGYQETQYF.

On this clone: Its ends do not fully match the called genes, so a read error is possible. This chain uses TRBV7-8 with TRBJ1-4, with D possibly TRBD1 on 5 matching bases. The CDR3 is 13 residues long. The germline gives CDR1 SGHVS, CDR2 FQNEAQ. For the CDR3, the DNA is TGTGCGAGCACGGGGGTCTATTATGAAAAACTGTTTTTT. Translation gives CASTGVYYEKLFF. The whole variable domain, filled in from reference TRBV7-8 and TRBJ1-4, reads GAGVSQSPRYKVAKRGQDVALRCDPISGHVSLFWYQQALGQGPEFLTYFQNEAQLDKSGLPSDRFFAERPEGSVSTLKIQRTQQEDSAVYLCASTGVYYEKLFFGSGTQLSVL.

This clone was seen a few times. V is TRBV5-1 and J is TRBJ1-4; D unclear. Germline CDR1 is SGHRS and CDR2 is YFSETQ. Trimming took off 5 bases at V and 4 bases at J, with 12 bases between the two ends. This CDR3 has 14 amino acids. As DNA, the CDR3 is TGCGCCAGCAGACCTGGGCAGATTAATGAAAAACTGTTTTTT. The encoded protein is CASRPGQINEKLFF.

V is TRBV30 and J is TRBJ1-5; no clear D. Germline lookup yields CDR1 GTSNPN and CDR2 SVGIG (reference sequence). The germline V and J ends were trimmed by 5 bases and 0 bases, with 11 bases remaining between them. CDR3 size: 14 residues. CDR3 residues: CAWARGSSNQPQHF. DNA for the CDR3: TGTGCCTGGGCACGGGGTAGTAGCAATCAGCCCCAGCATTTT. The full variable domain, in which reference TRBV30 and TRBJ1-5 provide the parts outside the CDR3, is SQTIHQWPATLVQPVGSPLSLECTVEGTSNPNLYWYRQAAGRGLQLLFYSVGIGQISSEVPQNLSASRPQDRQFILSSKKLLLSDSGFYLCAWARGSSNQPQHFGDGTRLSIL.